This TCR beta chain was captured in a study of OX40 agonist ivuxolimab in advanced cancers. Study conclusions and caveats: Antigen specificity was not determined for the expanded peripheral T cells. In CD8+ T cells, expanded clones were on average more numerous than in CD4+.

In the case of this clone: Its antigen is unidentified.

The method was immunoSEQ multiplex PCR; TCRdb's version includes in-frame clones alone and lacks a portion of them. In the table there are tens of thousands of clones, 70% to 90% of which are singletons. The source was CD4+ or CD8+ T cells sorted from blood, collected in a trial of the OX40 agonist ivuxolimab. This clonotype was sampled from an adult with an advanced solid tumor such as melanoma, head and neck, liver or kidney cancer.

The CDR3: CASSGPGVRSNQPQHF. CDR3 nucleotides: TGTGCCAGCAGTGGTCCAGGGGTGAGGAGCAATCAGCCCCAGCATTTT. This rearrangement joins TRBV2 to TRBJ1-5; TRBD1 is a possible D gene (6 bases). CDR1 and CDR2 (germline): SNHLY, FYNNEI. The germline V and J ends were trimmed by 4 bases and 1 base, with 14 bases remaining between them. The CDR3 consists of 16 residues.